This T cell receptor beta chain was captured in a study of cytomegalovirus exposure and HLA in healthy donors. General study points: Three CMV-associated chains were confirmed in vitro to be specific for CMV antigens. It is likely that the observed cluster of highly shared sequence variants was a sequencing artifact.

The germline gives CDR1 SGHNT, CDR2 YYREEE (reference sequence). V was clipped by 4 bases and J by 1 base; unmatched bases: 13. This CDR3 contains 17 residues. The primer mix had 60 Vbeta and 13 Jbeta primers. TCRdb's table, derived via immunoSEQ multiplex PCR, lists solely in-frame clones and lacks some. The repertoire holds some 90,000 clones, with under 85% as singletons. A note on this clone: Its antigen is unknown.

The chain combines TRBV5-4 with TRBJ2-5, with TRBD1 identical over 7 bases. The sequenced material came from PBMCs. This sequence was found in a female donor in good health and CMV-seropositive. Written as DNA, the CDR3 is TGTGCCAGCAGCGATCTCCGACAGGGTCGAGCCCAAGAGACCCAGTACTTC. Protein sequence: CASSDLRQGRAQETQYF.